Listed below are T cell receptor beta chains from one sample, sequenced in a study of a mutant IDH1 vaccine in newly diagnosed glioma. Sequencing was performed with immunoSEQ multiplex PCR; in TCRdb, only in-frame clones are kept and a portion is missing. The sample lists tens of thousands of clones; more than 75% were seen once. No antigen is known for these receptors. Source: PBMCs, taken from a glioma patient whose treatment included an IDH1 peptide vaccine. The origin of the receptors is a young man with glioma. Both conserved end residues are part of each CDR3. D genes are given only for firm matches. Rows may omit the clone size; those that give it use once, few, many or a size class.

clone_size d_call j_call v_call cdr3_nt cdr3_aa
. TRBD1 TRBJ2-3 TRBV28 TGTGCCAGCAGTTTTAGGGTCTCAGGGGGAGATACGCAGTATTTT CASSFRVSGGDTQYF
. TRBD1 TRBJ2-5 TRBV11-3 TGTGCCAGCAGCCGCAGGGGGCCCCAAGAGACCCAGTACTTC CASSRRGPQETQYF
. . TRBJ2-3 TRBV15 TGTGCCACCAGCCCTGGAAAATTACCAAGCACAGATACGCAGTATTTT CATSPGKLPSTDTQYF
. . TRBJ1-5 TRBV7-2 TGTGCCAGCAGCTTAGATGTCTATAGCAATCAGCCCCAGCATTTT CASSLDVYSNQPQHF
. TRBD1 TRBJ2-1 TRBV10-2 TGCGCCAGCAGTCCGGGACAGGGGATCGATGAGCAGTTCTTC CASSPGQGIDEQFF
. TRBD2 TRBJ2-1 TRBV11-1 TGTGCCAGCAGCTTACCTAGCGGGGGAGGTTTTGAGCAGTTCTTC CASSLPSGGGFEQFF
. . TRBJ2-1 TRBV27 TGTGCCAGCAGTCAGGGTCGAGTCAATGAGCAGTTCTTC CASSQGRVNEQFF
. . TRBJ2-7 TRBV6-5 TGTGCCAGCAGTTACGGCCCCTGGCAATCAACCTACGAGCAGTACTTC CASSYGPWQSTYEQYF
. . TRBJ1-5 TRBV27 TGTGCCAGCAGTTTATTTCCGGGCAATCAGCCCCAGCATTTT CASSLFPGNQPQHF
. TRBD1 TRBJ2-1 TRBV7-9 TGTGCCAGCAGCTTTCGTGGACAGGGGATCAATGAGCAGTTCTTC CASSFRGQGINEQFF
. . TRBJ2-5 TRBV9 TGTGCCAGCAGCCCCGGGGAACTAGTCTGGGGAGAGACCCAGTACTTC CASSPGELVWGETQYF
. . TRBJ2-3 TRBV7-2 TGTGCCAGCAGCCGTGTTTCGACGACTAGCACAGATACGCAGTATTTT CASSRVSTTSTDTQYF
. TRBD1 TRBJ2-3 TRBV6-5 TGTGCCAGCAGTCACGGACAGGGGGCGACAGATACGCAGTATTTT CASSHGQGATDTQYF
. . TRBJ1-1 TRBV6-6 TGTGCCAGCAGTTACCCGGGGCCTGAAGCTTTCTTT CASSYPGPEAFF
. . TRBJ1-6 TRBV7-9 TGTGCCAGCACCCATCGGGAGGGTTATTCACCCCTCCACTTT CASTHREGYSPLHF
. . TRBJ1-5 TRBV30 TGTGCCTGGAGTGGAGGGTTTAGCAATCAGCCCCAGCATTTT CAWSGGFSNQPQHF
. . TRBJ1-5 TRBV19 TGTGCCAGTACCCAGGGCGTCAATCAGCCCCAGCATTTT CASTQGVNQPQHF
. . TRBJ1-2 TRBV2 TGTGCCAGCAGTCCCCCCGCAGCCAACTATGGCTACACCTTC CASSPPAANYGYTF
few TRBD1 TRBJ1-1 TRBV6-1 TGTGCCAGCAGTACCGTCCAGGGGGCTGAAGCTTTCTTT CASSTVQGAEAFF
. . TRBJ1-3 TRBV4-1 TGCGCCAGCAGCCAGACCGTAGTTCGTGGCTCTGGAAACACCATATATTTT CASSQTVVRGSGNTIYF
. . TRBJ1-2 TRBV5-6 TGTGCCAGCAGCTTTTTTTCCAGGGGAGCAAACTATGGCTACACCTTC CASSFFSRGANYGYTF
. TRBD1 TRBJ1-4 TRBV6-1 TGTGCCAGCAGTGGTCGGGACAGCTATAATGAAAAACTGTTTTTT CASSGRDSYNEKLFF
. . TRBJ1-1 TRBV4-2 TGTGCCAGCAGCTCGGGTGAGATAGGTACTGAAGCTTTCTTT CASSSGEIGTEAFF
. TRBD2 TRBJ2-5 TRBV5-6 TGTGCCAGCACGCACCTGAGCGGGGGCGGGGAGACCCAGTACTTC CASTHLSGGGETQYF
. . TRBJ2-3 TRBV7-9 TGTGCCAGCAGCTTACTACAGGGACGGCGGGGGAGCATCACAGATACGCAGTATTTT CASSLLQGRRGSITDTQYF
. TRBD1 TRBJ2-7 TRBV4-1 TGCGCCAGCAGACAGCCGGGACAGAGAAACGAGCAGTACTTC CASRQPGQRNEQYF
. TRBD2 TRBJ2-5 TRBV7-8 TGTGCCAGCAGCGCCCGGTGGCTAGCGGCCCAAGAGACCCAGTACTTC CASSARWLAAQETQYF